Listed here is a single T cell receptor beta chain. Its antigen target is currently unknown. No base quality information exists; no much larger clone differs at one position. These data belong to a study of response to subunit inactivated influenza vaccine listed by TCRdb under 2018. About the investigation overall: To follow how T cells responded to a trivalent subunit inactivated influenza vaccine, the researchers relied on deep quantitative profiling of the T cell receptor repertoire.

The receptor library was made with RT-PCR. The run used an Illumina HiSeq 2500. In-frame beta chains were kept once TCRdb had trimmed the public reads at Q25 with fastp and called clones with MiXCR. Rows are unified per CDR3 protein, each entry keeping the most common DNA and genes. The sample table lists 530,000 or so distinct CDR3 sequences, 12% of them with a count of one. Of the sample, roughly a tenth is held by the ten largest clones. Findings and caveats that apply to the study as a whole: According to the authors, only a limited number of new T cells may be recruited by each seasonal influenza vaccination.

Taken from cysteine to phenylalanine, the CDR3 has 12 residues. Only CDR3 DNA remains: 36 bases, in frame from the first base. V is reduced by 6 bases and J by 7 bases, leaving a spacing of 12 bases between them. The chain is encoded by TRBV12-3 or TRBV12-4 joined to TRBJ2-5; no D gene call is confident. This TCR was sampled from a man aged 45-60 years who received an inactivated influenza vaccine. Donor details come from another sample of the same person, matched by shared clones. The sequencing here drew on PBMCs from blood, taken on the day of vaccination. This receptor carries the CDR3 CASSARPGTQYF. The DNA sequence is as follows: TGTGCCAGCAGCGCCAGACCGGGGACCCAGTACTTC.